What follows describes a single T cell receptor (beta chain). This clonotype was counted between two and nine times. The antigen this receptor binds is unknown. Base qualities are not at hand, and no much larger clone is one base apart. Unmatched junction bases come to 12, with V trimmed by 5 bases and J by 5 bases. From the cysteine through the phenylalanine, the CDR3 covers 15 amino acids. Only the CDR3 portion is preserved as DNA: 45 bases, with reading frame beginning at the first base. CDR1 and CDR2, looked up from the germline V gene (reference sequence), are SGHNT and YYREEE. This entry is derived from a study (dated by TCRdb to 2016 to 2018). Libraries were made using RT-PCR. Sequencing was carried out with an Illumina MiSeq. TCRdb itself trimmed the public reads at Q25 with fastp, ran MiXCR and retained productive beta chains. Each CDR3 protein gets just one entry, which takes the most common genes and DNA from the rows behind it. This sample holds about 680,000 distinct CDR3 sequences; approximately 15% were observed only once. 3% to 4.5% of the sample comes from the top ten.

Sequencing was performed on memory CD4+ T cells from blood. The clonotype was recovered from a female donor in good health, serving as a healthy control. The chain is assembled from TRBV5-4 and TRBJ2-5, with 7 bases matching TRBD1. The CDR3 corresponds to CASSPDRAIWETQYF. The sequenced DNA is TGTGCCAGCAGTCCCGACAGGGCGATTTGGGAGACCCAGTACTTC.